The 21 T cell receptor beta chains given below trace back to one sample, sequenced in a study of blood T cell repertoires in COVID-19. The data were produced by immunoSEQ multiplex PCR, yet TCRdb's version contains in-frame clones alone and is incomplete. The table has approximately 230,000 clones, about nine tenths seen once. The sample taken for sequencing was peripheral blood. The receptors were sampled from a woman in her 30s with COVID-19, enrolled during active disease.

The V gene is TRBV14, the J gene TRBJ1-2; D call uncertain. This CDR3 comprises 15 residues. V lost 0 bases, J lost 1 base, and 9 bases lay in between. The V gene's germline CDR1 is SGHDN and CDR2 FVKESK. CDR3 in amino acids: CASSQDLRGNYGYTF. CDR3 DNA: TGTGCCAGCAGCCAAGATCTCCGGGGTAACTATGGCTACACCTTC.

V usage is TRBV11-3 and J usage is TRBJ2-4; 9 bases align to TRBD1. The trim removed 5 bases at V and 8 bases at J, leaving 10 bases unmatched. CDR3 length: 15 amino acids. CDR1 and CDR2 (germline): SGHNT, YENEEA. The CDR3 DNA follows: TGTGCCAGCAGCCCCCAGGACAGGGGTTGGGACATTCAGTACTTC. Protein: CASSPQDRGWDIQYF.

This rearrangement joins TRBV24-1 to TRBJ1-2, with D possibly being TRBD1 (6 bases). CDR1 is KGHDR and CDR2 is SFDVKD in the germline V gene. V lost 0 bases and J lost 8, with 12 bases in between. This CDR3 has 14 residues. CDR3 sequence: CATSDLRQDGGYTF. For the CDR3, the DNA is TGTGCCACCAGTGATTTGAGACAGGACGGCGGCTACACCTTC.

The gene calls are TRBV28 and TRBJ1-5; D gene uncertain. Between the trimmed V and J ends, which lost 2 bases and 3 bases, there was a span of 8 bases. The CDR3 covers 14 residues. Germline V CDR1 and CDR2: MDHEN, SYDVKM. CDR3 sequence reads: CASSLGLVNQPQHF. CDR3 nucleotides: TGTGCCAGCAGTTTAGGACTTGTCAATCAGCCCCAGCATTTT.

This CDR3 reads CASSQDGLYIRGGAGETQYF. CDR3 bases: TGTGCCAGCAGCCAAGATGGGCTTTATATACGGGGGGGCGCAGGAGAGACCCAGTACTTC. This chain connects TRBV3-1 (or the pseudogene TRBV3-2) to TRBJ2-5; 8 bases are a match to TRBD2. Trimming removed 0 bases from V and 4 bases from J; junction bases left unmatched: 19. Germline loops: CDR1 LGHDT, CDR2 YNNKEL (reference sequence). The CDR3 length is 20 residues.

The J gene is TRBJ2-1, the V gene TRBV10-3; 7 nucleotides align to TRBD2. Trimming cost V 4 bases and J 1 base; bases outside gene matches: 7. Germline V gene sequence: CDR1 ENHRY, CDR2 SYGVKD. The CDR3 spans 16 residues. CDR3 sequence (DNA): TGTGCCATCAGTGCCATCGGGAGGCGGTCCTACAATGAGCAGTTCTTC. Amino acids: CAISAIGRRSYNEQFF.

V and J are TRBV3-1 (or the pseudogene TRBV3-2) and TRBJ2-1, with 8 positions matching TRBD1. This CDR3 comprises 17 residues. Germline V lookup: CDR1 LGHDT, CDR2 YNNKEL (reference sequence). Losses at the gene ends were 1 base for V and 0 bases for J; bases not matched to a gene: 5. The CDR3 nucleotides are TGTGCCAGCAGCCAAGTCGGACAGGGTAGCTCCTACAATGAGCAGTTCTTC. Amino acids: CASSQVGQGSSYNEQFF.

The CDR3 sequence is CASSLASSGGRNEQFF. The CDR3 coding sequence is TGTGCCAGCAGCTTAGCTTCTAGCGGGGGACGGAATGAGCAGTTCTTC. This chain links TRBV7-2 with TRBJ2-1, with 10 bases lining up with TRBD2. Germline CDR1 is SGHTA and CDR2 is FQGNSA. The CDR3 consists of 16 residues. The trim removed 0 bases at V and 7 bases at J, leaving 6 bases unmatched.

The chain links TRBV5-5 to TRBJ1-5; 8 bases are shared with TRBD1. The CDR3 spans 14 residues. V gave up 4 bases and J gave up 5 bases; unmatched junction bases: 5. The germline V gene has CDR1 SGHKS and CDR2 YYEKEE (reference sequence). CDR3 sequence: CASSPDREDQPQHF. CDR3 nucleotide sequence: TGTGCCAGCAGCCCGGACAGGGAAGATCAGCCCCAGCATTTT.

The rearrangement links TRBV6-5 to TRBJ1-1; 9 bases are shared with TRBD1. V gave up 10 bases and J gave up 4 bases; unmatched junction bases: 7. This CDR3 comprises 13 residues. Germline loops: CDR1 MNHEY, CDR2 SVGAGI. Written as DNA, the CDR3 is TGTGCCACTTACAGGGGGCAAAGCACTGAAGCTTTCTTT. It is translated as CATYRGQSTEAFF.

This clone was counted between two and nine times. V is TRBV18 and J is TRBJ2-7, with TRBD2 identical over 13 bases. The CDR3 spans 15 residues. Germline-derived CDR1 and CDR2 are KGHSH and LQKENI. J gave up 6 bases and V 0 bases, and 2 bases lay outside the gene matches. CDR3 region: CASSPPGTSGTEQYV. The CDR3 nucleotides read TGTGCCAGCTCACCACCCGGGACTAGCGGGACCGAGCAGTACGTC.

The chain joins TRBV7-2 to TRBJ2-3; 9 nucleotides line up with TRBD2. Germline CDR1 reads SGHTA; CDR2 reads FQGNSA. The CDR3 has 17 residues. Losses at the gene ends were 5 bases for V and 1 base for J; bases not matched to a gene: 10. CDR3 region: CASSQAGASGGTDTQYF. CDR3 in DNA: TGTGCCAGCAGCCAAGCAGGTGCTAGCGGGGGCACAGATACGCAGTATTTT.

Comments on this clone: A read error may account for a junction end that differs from germline. The chain employs TRBV27 and TRBJ2-1; 11 nucleotides align to TRBD2. The CDR3 loop spans 16 amino acids. Per the germline V gene, CDR1 is MNHEY and CDR2 is SMNVEV (reference sequence). The CDR3 spells CASRLFGTSGLNEQFF. The DNA for the CDR3 is TGTGCCAGCAGGTTATTCGGGACTAGCGGCCTTAATGAGCAGTTCTTC.

The rearrangement joins TRBV3-1 (or the pseudogene TRBV3-2) to TRBJ2-3; 7 nucleotides line up with TRBD2. V lost 2 bases and J lost 2; bases outside the gene matches: 7. The CDR3 is 16 amino acids. From germline, CDR1 is LGHDT and CDR2 YNNKEL (reference sequence). CDR3 protein: CASSQRLAEITDTQYF. CDR3 bases: TGTGCCAGCAGCCAACGGCTAGCGGAGATCACAGATACGCAGTATTTT.

The V gene is TRBV28, the J gene TRBJ1-2; no reliable D call. The V and J ends lost 1 base and 2 bases respectively, with 17 bases between them. Germline-derived CDR1 and CDR2 are MDHEN and SYDVKM. The length of the CDR3 is 17 residues. CDR3 residues: CASSLFIRSGGNYGYTF. The CDR3 bases are TGTGCCAGCAGTTTATTTATTAGGTCAGGAGGCAACTATGGCTACACCTTC.

The chain has TRBV4-3 and TRBJ2-1; maybe TRBD2 (6 bases). V was pared by 1 base and J by 8 bases, with 12 bases between. Germline V gene data show CDR1 as LGHNA and CDR2 as YSLEER. The CDR3 extends over 14 amino acids. The CDR3 region is CASSQGFSGDEQFF. Written as DNA, the CDR3 is TGCGCCAGCAGCCAAGGCTTTTCGGGGGATGAGCAGTTCTTC.

The chain uses TRBV11-3 and TRBJ2-7, with 14 nucleotides matching TRBD2. Germline CDR1 SGHNT, CDR2 YENEEA. Losses at the gene ends were 5 bases for V and 2 bases for J; bases not matched to a gene: 5. The CDR3 covers 16 residues. The CDR3 bases are TGTGCCAGCAGCCTTGGACTAGCGGGGGGACCCTACGAGCAGTACGTC. Translated: CASSLGLAGGPYEQYV.

CDR3 DNA sequence: TGCAGTGTTATGACTCCAGAGCAGTTCTTC. Translated, it gives CSVMTPEQFF. V gene TRBV20-1 combines with J gene TRBJ2-1; D remains unclear. Germline V gene data show CDR1 as DFQATT and CDR2 as SNEGSKA (reference sequence). The CDR3 sequence is 10 residues long. Between the trimmed V and J ends, which lost 7 bases and 10 bases, there was a span of 11 bases.

V usage is TRBV18 and J usage is TRBJ2-3; possibly TRBD2 for D (6 bases). The V gene lost 4 bases and the J gene lost 0 bases, with 11 bases spanning the gap. CDR3 length: 15 residues. Germline CDR1 is KGHSH and CDR2 is LQKENI. The CDR3 reads CASSLGRGSTDTQYF. CDR3 sequence (DNA): TGTGCCAGCTCACTGGGGCGGGGAAGCACAGATACGCAGTATTTT.

The chain has TRBV5-8 and TRBJ1-4; D might be TRBD1 (6 bases). Germline V gives CDR1 SGHTS, CDR2 YDEGEE. The CDR3 spans 16 residues. The ends were cut back, 4 bases at V and 1 base at J, with 14 bases in the middle. As DNA, the CDR3 is TGTGCCAGCAGCGGGGAGACAGGAGAAACTAATGAAAAACTGTTTTTT. Translated: CASSGETGETNEKLFF.

The J gene is TRBJ2-1, the V gene TRBV11-3; D perhaps matches TRBD2 (5 bases). Germline assignment: CDR1 SGHNT and CDR2 YENEEA. This CDR3 is 17 amino acids long. Trimming cost V 1 base and J 8 bases, with 21 bases left between them. For the CDR3, the DNA is TGTGCCAGCAGCTTAGGACTCGCTGGTCCCGCGGGCGATGAGCAGTTCTTC. This codes for CASSLGLAGPAGDEQFF.